The rows below give T cell receptor beta chains drawn from one sample of a study of T cell responses to AZD1222 COVID-19 vaccine. Assay used: immunoSEQ multiplex PCR; TCRdb lists only in-frame clones, some missing. The sample shows fewer than 140,000 clones, roughly 91% of them seen only once. Sequenced here: peripheral blood, sampled 28 days after the second AZD1222 dose. The source is an adult who received the AZD1222 COVID-19 vaccine. Each CDR3 is given with its conserved first and last residue. A D gene is named only where the DNA matches it firmly.

J: TRBJ2-3; V: TRBV6-6; D: .; CDR3: CASSTGTDTQYF
J: TRBJ1-5; V: TRBV27; D: TRBD1; CDR3: CASSLTGTPKPQHF
J: TRBJ2-5; V: TRBV12-5; D: .; CDR3: CASGLDSFGTQYF
J: TRBJ1-2; V: TRBV6-7; D: TRBD1; CDR3: CASSCLNRGGYGYTF
J: TRBJ2-5; V: TRBV5-5; D: .; CDR3: CASSPRKTQYF
J: TRBJ2-7; V: TRBV27; D: TRBD1; CDR3: CASTLRQGEHEQYF
J: TRBJ2-7; V: TRBV6-5; D: .; CDR3: CASSLGGFYEQYF
J: TRBJ2-7; V: TRBV4-1; D: .; CDR3: CASSGRGPQGFYEQYF
J: TRBJ1-1; V: TRBV6-2/TRBV6-3; D: .; CDR3: CASSYWSTEAFF
J: TRBJ1-6; V: TRBV10-3; D: .; CDR3: CAITESSYNSPLHF
J: TRBJ2-2; V: TRBV11-3; D: .; CDR3: CASSLDLPLGGGDGGELFF
J: TRBJ1-1; V: TRBV11-1; D: .; CDR3: CASSLGEGPTEAFF
J: TRBJ2-7; V: TRBV6-5; D: .; CDR3: CASSPGTEQYF
J: TRBJ2-7; V: TRBV10-3; D: TRBD1; CDR3: CANSGTGTYEQYF
J: TRBJ2-1; V: TRBV11-2; D: TRBD1; CDR3: CASSIGTVVNEQFF
J: TRBJ2-3; V: TRBV19; D: .; CDR3: CASSIGGPTDTQYF
J: TRBJ2-7; V: TRBV27; D: .; CDR3: CASSPGYEQYF
J: TRBJ2-1; V: TRBV11-2; D: .; CDR3: CASSLEGSATKGEQFF
J: TRBJ1-1; V: TRBV7-2; D: .; CDR3: CASSLDQNTEAFF
J: TRBJ1-6; V: TRBV3-1/TRBV3-2; D: .; CDR3: CASSQDGGGSPLHF
J: TRBJ1-5; V: TRBV4-1; D: .; CDR3: CASSQEEGRIDQPQHF
J: TRBJ2-1; V: TRBV24-1; D: .; CDR3: CAAGPVPGLSYNEQFF
J: TRBJ1-2; V: TRBV9; D: TRBD1; CDR3: CASSGTGPGYTF
J: TRBJ1-2; V: TRBV7-2; D: .; CDR3: CASSQRDQGRAYGYTF
J: TRBJ1-5; V: TRBV7-9; D: TRBD1; CDR3: CASSRGTGGAIQPQHF
J: TRBJ1-2; V: TRBV7-6; D: .; CDR3: CASSLGLEGAYGYTF
J: TRBJ2-7; V: TRBV13; D: .; CDR3: CASSLSRYEQYF
J: TRBJ2-7; V: TRBV25-1; D: TRBD2; CDR3: CASSGHRGLAGGYEQYF
J: TRBJ2-1; V: TRBV3-1/TRBV3-2; D: TRBD1; CDR3: CASSRQGALWNEQFF
J: TRBJ2-5; V: TRBV6-1; D: TRBD1; CDR3: CASSDETGIWETQYF
J: TRBJ2-2; V: TRBV2; D: .; CDR3: CASVGTGNTGELFF
J: TRBJ2-1; V: TRBV10-3; D: .; CDR3: CAIMKAGGNNEQFF
J: TRBJ1-5; V: TRBV5-6; D: .; CDR3: CASSPRAFGAQHF
J: TRBJ1-6; V: TRBV6-5; D: .; CDR3: CASRATNSPLHF
J: TRBJ2-1; V: TRBV7-6; D: TRBD2; CDR3: CASSFRPAGGLMDEQFF
J: TRBJ2-3; V: TRBV29-1; D: .; CDR3: CSVTQQNTDTQYF
J: TRBJ2-7; V: TRBV7-9; D: .; CDR3: CASRQASGTDEQYF
J: TRBJ1-2; V: TRBV24-1; D: .; CDR3: CATSAPEAGDAMSANYGYTF
J: TRBJ1-5; V: TRBV12-3/TRBV12-4; D: .; CDR3: CASSSTGDQPQHF
J: TRBJ2-2; V: TRBV6-4; D: .; CDR3: CASSEGDTGELFF
J: TRBJ1-5; V: TRBV5-1; D: .; CDR3: CASSLTGNSNQPQHF
J: TRBJ1-1; V: TRBV6-4; D: .; CDR3: CASAGEPNTEAFF
J: TRBJ2-5; V: TRBV5-1; D: .; CDR3: CASSPGAAGETQYF
J: TRBJ2-4; V: TRBV7-2; D: TRBD1; CDR3: CASSLGTGEPKNIQYF
J: TRBJ1-4; V: TRBV5-1; D: .; CDR3: CASSLEGGATNEKLFF
J: TRBJ1-5; V: TRBV19; D: .; CDR3: CASRPLAGAGNQPQHF
J: TRBJ1-2; V: TRBV4-1; D: .; CDR3: CASSQDRRQGRTYGYTF
J: TRBJ1-2; V: TRBV5-1; D: .; CDR3: CASSLEGGFGYTF
J: TRBJ2-5; V: TRBV18; D: .; CDR3: CASSPNPALQETQYF
J: TRBJ2-1; V: TRBV10-3; D: .; CDR3: CAISRGVTSYNEQFF
J: TRBJ1-5; V: TRBV2; D: .; CDR3: CASSVLRAGDQPQHF
J: TRBJ1-6; V: TRBV27; D: TRBD1; CDR3: CASGTGNFDSPLHF
J: TRBJ1-2; V: TRBV6-5; D: TRBD1; CDR3: CASRTGVGVYGYTF
J: TRBJ2-1; V: TRBV19; D: TRBD1; CDR3: CASRARRDRGGDEQFF